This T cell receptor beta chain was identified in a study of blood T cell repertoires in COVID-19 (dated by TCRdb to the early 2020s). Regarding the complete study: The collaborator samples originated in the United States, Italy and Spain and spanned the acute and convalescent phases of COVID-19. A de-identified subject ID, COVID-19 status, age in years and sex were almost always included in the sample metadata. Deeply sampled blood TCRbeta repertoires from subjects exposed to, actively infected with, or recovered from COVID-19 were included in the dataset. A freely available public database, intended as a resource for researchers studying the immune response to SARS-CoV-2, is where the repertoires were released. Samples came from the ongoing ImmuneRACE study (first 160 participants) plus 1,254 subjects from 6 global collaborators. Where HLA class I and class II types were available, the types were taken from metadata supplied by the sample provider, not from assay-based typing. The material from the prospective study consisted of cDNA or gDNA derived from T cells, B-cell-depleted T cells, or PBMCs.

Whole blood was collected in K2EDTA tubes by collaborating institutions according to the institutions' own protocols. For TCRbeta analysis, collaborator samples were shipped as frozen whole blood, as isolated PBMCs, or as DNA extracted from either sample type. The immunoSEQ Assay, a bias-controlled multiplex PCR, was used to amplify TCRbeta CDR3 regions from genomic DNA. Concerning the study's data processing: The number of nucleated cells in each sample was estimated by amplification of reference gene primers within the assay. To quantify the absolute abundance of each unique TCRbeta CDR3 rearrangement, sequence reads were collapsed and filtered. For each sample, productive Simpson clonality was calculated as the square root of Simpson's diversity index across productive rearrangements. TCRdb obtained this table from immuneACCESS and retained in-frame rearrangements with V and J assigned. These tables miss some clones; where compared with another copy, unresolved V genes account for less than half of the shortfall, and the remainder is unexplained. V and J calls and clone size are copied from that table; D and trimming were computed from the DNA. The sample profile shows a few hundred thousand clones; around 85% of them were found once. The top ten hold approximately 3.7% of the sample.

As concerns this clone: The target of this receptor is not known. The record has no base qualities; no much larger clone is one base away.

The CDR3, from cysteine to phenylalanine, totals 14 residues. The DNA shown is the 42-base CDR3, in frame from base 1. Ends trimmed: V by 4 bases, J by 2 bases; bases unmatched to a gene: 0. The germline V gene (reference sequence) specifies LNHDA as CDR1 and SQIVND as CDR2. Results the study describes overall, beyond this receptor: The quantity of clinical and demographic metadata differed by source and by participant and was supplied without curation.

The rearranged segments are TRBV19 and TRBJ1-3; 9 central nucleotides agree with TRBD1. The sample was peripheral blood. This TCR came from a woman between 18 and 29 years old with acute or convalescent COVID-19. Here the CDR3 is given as CASSRDRAGNTIYF. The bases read TGTGCCAGTAGTAGGGACAGGGCTGGAAACACCATATATTTT.